The TCR beta chain described here comes from a study of T cell changes during pregnancy in multiple sclerosis. Measured with immunoSEQ multiplex PCR; TCRdb has only the in-frame clones, and not every one. The sample lists just under 65,000 clones; about 96% were seen once. The sample holds one count of this clone. Trimming removed 4 bases from V and 15 bases from J; junction bases left unmatched: 13. CDR3 length: 14 residues. CDR1 MNHEY and CDR2 SMNVEV come from the germline V gene (reference sequence). The sequence was obtained from a female donor with multiple sclerosis, enrolled in a pregnancy study. Here the sequenced sample was CD8+ T cells from peripheral blood mononuclear cells, taken after pregnancy. V is TRBV27 and J is TRBJ2-1; 9 nucleotides agree with TRBD1. For the CDR3, the DNA is TGTGCCAGCAGTTCGGGACAGGGTAGTAGCAATGGGTTCTTC. Residues: CASSSGQGSSNGFF.